This T cell receptor (beta chain) was sequenced in a study of T cells expressing NK-cell markers. Background on the study: In sorted CD3+CD56+NKG2C+, CD3+CD56+NKG2C- and CD3+CD56-NKG2C+ T cells, TCR beta repertoires were obtained. The eight sequenced donors comprised seven who were HCMV-seropositive and one who was seronegative.

CDR3 length: 15 amino acids. Germline-derived CDR1 and CDR2 are LNHNV and YYDKDF (reference sequence). The cDNA for TCR beta came from 5'RACE template switching with UMIs. TCRdb processed the 5' RACE reads again and assigns one entry to each CDR3 protein, with no DNA. The sample is made up of under 200,000 distinct CDR3 sequences, and the top ten hold around 18% of it. The clonotype comes from a woman between 18 and 70 years old in good health. The chain is built from TRBV15 and TRBJ1-6; checking the TCRdb D call of TRBD1 is not possible without DNA. The sequencing sample was made of blood T cells: a sorted CD56 or NKG2C T cell subset, CD4+ or CD8+ T cells, or bulk PBMC T cells (not recorded which). The CDR3 region is CATSRSTGGDSPLHF.